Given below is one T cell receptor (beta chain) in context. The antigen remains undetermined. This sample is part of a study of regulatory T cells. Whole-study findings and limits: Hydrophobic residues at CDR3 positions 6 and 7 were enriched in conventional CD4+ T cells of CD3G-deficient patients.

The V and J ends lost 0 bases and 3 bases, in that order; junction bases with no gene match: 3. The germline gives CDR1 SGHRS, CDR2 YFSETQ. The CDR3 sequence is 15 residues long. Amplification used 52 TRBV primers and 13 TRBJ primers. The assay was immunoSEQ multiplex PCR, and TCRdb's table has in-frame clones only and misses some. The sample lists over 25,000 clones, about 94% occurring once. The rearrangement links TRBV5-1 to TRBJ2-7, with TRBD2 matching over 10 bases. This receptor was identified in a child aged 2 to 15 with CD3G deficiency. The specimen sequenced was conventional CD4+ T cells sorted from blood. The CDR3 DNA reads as TGCGCCAGCAGCTTGGGAGCGGGAGGGGTCTACGAGCAGTACTTC. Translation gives CASSLGAGGVYEQYF.